The 30 T cell receptor beta chains reported below all come from one sample, sequenced in a study of blood T cell repertoires in COVID-19. Sequencing was performed with immunoSEQ multiplex PCR; in TCRdb, only in-frame clones are kept and a portion is missing. The sample has over 250,000 clones; 88% are singletons. The sequenced sample was PBMCs or T cells enriched from blood (not recorded which). Every receptor here comes from an older woman in a cohort exposed to, infected with or recovered from COVID-19 (not recorded which).

The chain recombines TRBV7-3 with TRBJ2-1; 11 nucleotides align to TRBD2. With V trimmed by 1 base and J by 7 bases, 3 bases remained unmatched. The germline V gene has CDR1 SGHTA and CDR2 FQGTGA. This CDR3 contains 15 residues. The CDR3 coding sequence is TGTGCCAGCAGCTTAAGGCTAGCGGGAGGTAATGAGCAGTTCTTC. Translation gives CASSLRLAGGNEQFF.

The CDR3 region is CASSYIRGHEQYF. The CDR3 DNA follows: TGCGCCAGCAGCTACATCAGGGGGCACGAGCAGTACTTC. The V and J genes are TRBV5-1 and TRBJ2-7; 8 bases map to TRBD1. The CDR3 loop spans 13 amino acids. V was clipped by 3 bases and J by 5 bases; unmatched bases: 4. Germline CDR1 reads SGHRS; CDR2 reads YFSETQ.

The chain has TRBV5-6 and TRBJ1-3, with 9 positions matching TRBD1. Germline trimming cut 0 bases from V and 2 bases from J; bases unmatched to any gene: 3. The CDR3 is made up of 16 amino acids. Germline lookup yields CDR1 SGHDT and CDR2 YYEEEE. The CDR3 region has the DNA TGTGCCAGCAGCTTGGGGACAGGGGTAGCTGGAAACACCATATATTTT. Translating gives CASSLGTGVAGNTIYF.

This clone has only one observation. The V call is TRBV5-1, the J call TRBJ1-1; TRBD1 might be the D (6 bases). Trimming shortened V by 2 bases and J by 2 bases, and 16 bases separated the two germline ends. The CDR3 sequence is 16 residues long. CDR1 and CDR2 (germline): SGHRS, YFSETQ. The CDR3 reads CASSFYPGQSNTEAFF. The CDR3 nucleotides read TGCGCCAGCAGCTTTTACCCTGGACAGTCTAACACTGAAGCTTTCTTT.

This clone was detected many times. V usage is TRBV7-5 and J usage is TRBJ1-6; the table's D call, TRBD1, was not checked against the DNA. TRBV7-5 constitutes a pseudogene. This CDR3 is 15 amino acids long. The CDR3: CARSTTTDLASPLHF. The CDR3 nucleotides read TGTGCCAGAAGCACGACGACAGATCTCGCTTCACCCCTCCACTTT.

V and J are TRBV27 and TRBJ1-6; D is ambiguous. Germline V lookup: CDR1 MNHEY, CDR2 SMNVEV (reference sequence). The CDR3 contains 13 residues. V lost 3 bases and J lost 9, with 9 bases in between. The CDR3 protein is CASSFASFSPLHF. CDR3 coding DNA: TGTGCCAGCAGTTTCGCGAGTTTTTCACCCCTCCACTTT.

V is TRBV5-6 and J is TRBJ2-7; 8 nucleotides match TRBD1. The CDR3 loop spans 14 amino acids. With 4 bases clipped from V and 4 bases from J, the junction kept 7 bases outside the gene matches. Germline-derived CDR1 and CDR2 are SGHDT and YYEEEE. As DNA, the CDR3 is TGTGCCAGCAGCCGACAGGGGCCCTATTACGAGCAGTACTTC. Protein: CASSRQGPYYEQYF.

The chain combines TRBV19 with TRBJ2-7, with TRBD2 matching 10 bases. Germline CDR1 reads LNHDA; CDR2 reads SQIVND (reference sequence). This CDR3 has 17 residues. V was clipped by 3 bases and J by 3 bases; unmatched bases: 11. CDR3 in amino acids: CASSIGVAGGMGYEQYF. The CDR3 nucleotides are TGTGCCAGTAGTATCGGAGTAGCGGGAGGAATGGGCTACGAGCAGTACTTC. Full variable domain (outside the CDR3, taken from reference TRBV19 and TRBJ2-7): DGGITQSPKYLFRKEGQNVTLSCEQNLNHDAMYWYRQDPGQGLRLIYYSQIVNDFQKGDIAEGYSVSREKKESFPLTVTSAQKNPTAFYLCASSIGVAGGMGYEQYFGPGTRLTVT.

The rearrangement uses TRBV27 and TRBJ2-1, with D possibly TRBD1 on 6 matching bases. V lost 5 bases and J 0 bases, leaving 11 bases between the germline ends. Looked up from germline, CDR1 is MNHEY and CDR2 is SMNVEV (reference sequence). The CDR3 totals 15 residues. The DNA of the CDR3 is TGTGCCAGCAGTGCAACAGGGAGCTCCTACAATGAGCAGTTCTTC. Translation: CASSATGSSYNEQFF.

The chain is built from TRBV30 and TRBJ2-4; 10 bases agree with TRBD1. Losses at the gene ends were 4 bases for V and 7 bases for J; bases not matched to a gene: 7. The CDR3 loop spans 14 amino acids. Germline CDR1 GTSNPN, CDR2 SVGIG (reference sequence). Here the CDR3 DNA reads TGTGCCTGGACCTCTCCGGGACAGGGGAACATTCAGTACTTC. Residues: CAWTSPGQGNIQYF.

The chain combines TRBV3-1 (or the pseudogene TRBV3-2) with TRBJ2-7, with TRBD2 identical over 12 bases. Germline loops: CDR1 LGHDT, CDR2 YNNKEL (reference sequence). Germline trimming cut 4 bases from V and 3 bases from J; bases unmatched to any gene: 1. This CDR3 contains 14 residues. This chain's CDR3 is CASSRTSGNYEQYF. CDR3 in DNA: TGTGCCAGCAGCCGGACTAGCGGGAACTACGAGCAGTACTTC.

The chain employs TRBV19 and TRBJ2-3; D might be TRBD1 (5 bases). V lost 1 base and J lost 2, with 7 bases in between. This CDR3 is 14 amino acids long. Germline V gives CDR1 LNHDA, CDR2 SQIVND (reference sequence). CDR3 in DNA: TGTGCCAGTAGTATAGGACAGCTCACAGATACGCAGTATTTT. Its translation: CASSIGQLTDTQYF.

This chain connects TRBV28 to TRBJ2-1, with 9 bases that match TRBD2. V was clipped by 5 bases and J by 4 bases; unmatched bases: 6. CDR1 is MDHEN and CDR2 is SYDVKM in the germline V gene. This CDR3 is 15 amino acids long. The CDR3 sequence is CASSPRTSAYNEQFF. In DNA form, the CDR3 reads TGTGCCAGCAGTCCTAGGACTAGCGCTTACAATGAGCAGTTCTTC. The whole variable domain, filled in from reference TRBV28 and TRBJ2-1, reads DVKVTQSSRYLVKRTGEKVFLECVQDMDHENMFWYRQDPGLGLRLIYFSYDVKMKEKGDIPEGYSVSREKKERFSLILESASTNQTSMYLCASSPRTSAYNEQFFGPGTRLTVL.

With respect to this clone: Other DNA sequences in the sample encode the same CDR3. The chain recombines TRBV28 with TRBJ1-5, with 7 positions matching TRBD1. After removal of 4 bases from V and 4 bases from J, the junction contained 4 bases not matched to a gene. The germline V gene has CDR1 MDHEN and CDR2 SYDVKM. This CDR3 is 14 amino acids long. CDR3 bases: TGTGCCAGCAGTTCCGGGACAGTTAATCAGCCCCAGCATTTT. Amino acids: CASSSGTVNQPQHF. Combining the CDR3 with reference TRBV28 and TRBJ1-5 gives the whole variable domain DVKVTQSSRYLVKRTGEKVFLECVQDMDHENMFWYRQDPGLGLRLIYFSYDVKMKEKGDIPEGYSVSREKKERFSLILESASTNQTSMYLCASSSGTVNQPQHFGDGTRLSIL.

The chain employs TRBV6-5 and TRBJ2-3; 13 bases fit TRBD2. The V gene end was trimmed by 7 bases and the J gene end by 6 bases; junction bases not matched to a gene: 4. The CDR3 has 14 amino acids. Germline CDR1 is MNHEY and CDR2 is SVGAGI. The CDR3 DNA follows: TGTGCCAGCACCCAACTAGCGGGAGGGGATACGCAGTATTTT. Protein: CASTQLAGGDTQYF.

This CDR3 is CAWARLALSSYNEQFF. The CDR3 DNA reads as TGTGCCTGGGCGAGACTAGCGCTCAGCTCCTACAATGAGCAGTTCTTC. V usage is TRBV30 and J usage is TRBJ2-1, with TRBD2 identical over 8 bases. CDR1 is GTSNPN, CDR2 SVGIG, per germline (reference sequence). The CDR3 spans 16 residues. With V trimmed by 5 bases and J by 0 bases, 9 bases remained unmatched.

V and J are TRBV2 and TRBJ2-5; D not resolved. V lost 3 bases and J lost 5, with 7 bases in between. This CDR3 region has 12 residues. CDR1 and CDR2 (germline): SNHLY, FYNNEI. As DNA, the CDR3 is TGTGCCAGCAGTGACCCTAGGGAGACCCAGTACTTC. Amino acids: CASSDPRETQYF.

The chain carries TRBV11-3 and TRBJ2-7; the match to TRBD2 covers 12 bases. The CDR3 contains 18 residues. The V gene end was trimmed by 1 base and the J gene end by 3 bases; junction bases not matched to a gene: 10. Germline assignment: CDR1 SGHNT and CDR2 YENEEA. CDR3 region: CASSLVLKTSGSLYEQYF. The CDR3 DNA sequence: TGTGCCAGCAGCTTAGTACTGAAGACTAGCGGGAGCCTCTACGAGCAGTACTTC.

V and J are TRBV27 and TRBJ2-5, with TRBD2 matching over 13 bases. CDR3 length: 15 amino acids. Germline trimming cut 2 bases from V and 6 bases from J; bases unmatched to any gene: 3. Germline V gene data show CDR1 as MNHEY and CDR2 as SMNVEV (reference sequence). CDR3 sequence (DNA): TGTGCCAGCAGTTTAGGACTAGCGGGAGTGCAGACCCAGTACTTC. It is translated as CASSLGLAGVQTQYF.

This sequence joins TRBV5-6 and TRBJ2-7, with D possibly being TRBD2 (6 bases). Trimming left V 0 bases short and J 2 bases short, with 15 bases between. The CDR3 is 16 amino acids. Germline-derived CDR1 and CDR2 are SGHDT and YYEEEE. The CDR3 nucleotides are TGTGCCAGCAGCTTGGGGTCTAGCGCCAGAACCTACGAGCAGTACTTC. Translating gives CASSLGSSARTYEQYF.

This rearrangement joins TRBV9 to TRBJ2-1; TRBD2 aligns across 11 bases. The V and J ends lost 0 bases and 3 bases, in that order; junction bases with no gene match: 11. CDR3 length equals 19 residues. Germline V CDR1 and CDR2: SGDLS, YYNGEE. The chain's CDR3 is CASSVATASLAGVYNEQFF. CDR3 DNA: TGTGCCAGCAGCGTAGCCACAGCTTCACTAGCGGGAGTCTACAATGAGCAGTTCTTC.

The chain couples TRBV5-6 to TRBJ2-1; 7 bases align to TRBD2. The CDR3 runs 15 residues. Trimming removed 3 bases from V and 5 bases from J; junction bases left unmatched: 8. From germline, CDR1 is SGHDT and CDR2 YYEEEE. For the CDR3, the DNA is TGTGCCAGCAGCTACGGACTAGAAAGAGACAATGAGCAGTTCTTC. Translation gives CASSYGLERDNEQFF.

This sequence joins TRBV11-2 and TRBJ2-5; D call uncertain. This CDR3 contains 11 residues. The V gene lost 5 bases and the J gene lost 5 bases, with 6 bases spanning the gap. Germline CDR1 and CDR2: SGHAT and FQNNGV. The DNA for the CDR3 is TGTGCCAGCAGCCAGAGGGAGACCCAGTACTTC. This translates into CASSQRETQYF.

The rearrangement joins TRBV24-1 to TRBJ2-7, with D hard to call. The CDR3 totals 14 residues. Trimming removed 1 base at V and 0 bases at J, with 6 bases between. Germline V gene sequence: CDR1 KGHDR, CDR2 SFDVKD. The chain's CDR3 is CATSDFPSSYEQYF. As DNA, the CDR3 is TGTGCCACCAGTGATTTTCCCTCCTCCTACGAGCAGTACTTC.

This rearrangement joins TRBV5-1 to TRBJ1-5; TRBD1 might be the D (6 bases). Germline V gene lookup returns CDR1 SGHRS and CDR2 YFSETQ. The ends were cut back, 2 bases at V and 9 bases at J, with 12 bases in the middle. The CDR3 runs 13 residues. CDR3 nucleotide sequence: TGCGCCAGCAGCTTTCAGGGGTCGGGGCCCCAGCATTTT. Translating gives CASSFQGSGPQHF.

The V gene is TRBV11-2, the J gene TRBJ2-1; the match to TRBD2 covers 12 bases. This CDR3 is built from 20 residues. Germline trimming cut 0 bases from V and 0 bases from J; bases unmatched to any gene: 9. In germline, CDR1 is SGHAT, CDR2 FQNNGV. The CDR3: CASSLEGGLAGGSSYNEQFF. The CDR3 DNA is TGTGCCAGCAGCTTAGAGGGGGGTCTAGCGGGAGGGAGCTCCTACAATGAGCAGTTCTTC.

The V gene is TRBV5-1, the J gene TRBJ1-2; possible D gene TRBD1, 5 bases. CDR1 is SGHRS and CDR2 is YFSETQ in the germline V gene. This CDR3 region has 13 residues. Deletions cut 4 bases from V and 2 bases from J, with 9 bases between. Here the CDR3 reads CASSPGGNYGYTF. The CDR3, as DNA: TGCGCCAGCAGCCCCGGGGGGAACTATGGCTACACCTTC.

In its sample, this clone was seen a few times. The chain uses TRBV7-3 and TRBJ1-1; 8 nucleotides agree with TRBD1. The junction had 12 bases not matched to a gene; V was cut back by 6 bases and J by 12 bases. Germline V gene data show CDR1 as SGHTA and CDR2 as FQGTGA. CDR3 length: 13 amino acids. The CDR3 DNA follows: TGTGCCAGCAGTATCGGACAGGGAGACCAGACTTTCTTT. This encodes CASSIGQGDQTFF.

CDR3 in amino acids: CASSSLGLAEYNEQFF. CDR3 DNA: TGTGCCAGCAGTTCCCTGGGACTAGCGGAATACAATGAGCAGTTCTTC. The chain is built from TRBV28 and TRBJ2-1; 11 bases are a match to TRBD2. This CDR3 contains 16 residues. J lost 4 bases, V lost 4 bases, and 6 bases had no gene match. The V gene's germline CDR1 is MDHEN and CDR2 SYDVKM.

The chain is built from TRBV13 and TRBJ1-1, with no clear D. CDR1 is PRHDT and CDR2 is FYEKMQ in the germline V gene (reference sequence). This CDR3 comprises 14 residues. Trimming took off 3 bases at V and 7 bases at J, with 15 bases between the two ends. The CDR3 nucleotides are TGTGCCAGCAGCTTTTCGGACCGGGGAGATGAAGCTTTCTTT. It yields the protein CASSFSDRGDEAFF.